A selection of T cell receptor beta chains follows, all from one sample in a study of blood T cells in healthy people across ages. TCRdb reprocessed the 5' RACE reads via MiXCR and lists one record per CDR3 protein. The sample consists of around 580,000 distinct CDR3 sequences, around half of them appearing once. Sample: blood. Receptors originate from an older man in good health. CDR3s include the opening cysteine and the closing phenylalanine or tryptophan.

j_call: TRBJ2-3
v_call: TRBV29-1
cdr3_aa: CSVDAGGTDTQYF

j_call: TRBJ1-4
v_call: TRBV7-2
cdr3_aa: CASSLTGTGGSPNEKLFF

j_call: TRBJ1-1
v_call: TRBV7-3
cdr3_aa: CASSPRGGSTEAFF

j_call: TRBJ2-1
v_call: TRBV7-2
cdr3_aa: CASSQDWNNEQFF

j_call: TRBJ2-3
v_call: TRBV12-3/TRBV12-4
cdr3_aa: CASRSGPWTDTQYF

j_call: TRBJ2-1
v_call: TRBV2
cdr3_aa: CASRTNEQFF

j_call: TRBJ1-2
v_call: TRBV29-1
cdr3_aa: CSVTPPGTGSGYTF

j_call: TRBJ1-1
v_call: TRBV7-9
cdr3_aa: CASSARGPGINTEAFF

j_call: TRBJ2-7
v_call: TRBV20-1
cdr3_aa: CSARDRASSYEQYF

j_call: TRBJ1-5
v_call: TRBV20-1
cdr3_aa: CSARIGSNQPQHF

j_call: TRBJ2-5
v_call: TRBV24-1
cdr3_aa: CATSEPGYQETQYF

j_call: TRBJ2-3
v_call: TRBV21-1
cdr3_aa: CASSKVAGQAGTDTQYF